This T cell receptor (beta chain) originates from a study of T cell responses to AZD1222 COVID-19 vaccine. Study-wide points: Reportedly, nearly half of unique spike TCRs recognized epitopes outside B.1.351/B.1.1.7 mutations. Donors in the cohort were predominantly white British and more often female, and clonal diversity was possibly underestimated. Baseline serostatus was positive in only six AZD1222 recipients. Repertoire samples came only from after the peak T cell response.

The assay was immunoSEQ multiplex PCR, and TCRdb's table has in-frame clones only and misses some. The top ten clones hold 4.7% of a sample with about 83,000 clones, 88% of them seen once. The CDR3 has 14 residues. Germline CDR1 SEHNR, CDR2 FQNEAQ (reference sequence). V was pared by 5 bases and J by 14 bases, with 15 bases of the junction left unmatched. This clone was found once. Its specificity is unknown. The sample was peripheral blood, taken on day 0 of MenACWY control vaccination. This clonotype originated in an adult in good health. The V gene is TRBV7-9, the J gene TRBJ1-1; 9 bases are shared with TRBD1. The CDR3 DNA sequence: TGTGCCAGCAGCATCATAGGACAGGGGCCGGGTGTCTTCTTT. Encoded protein: CASSIIGQGPGVFF.